These T cell receptor beta chains were read from a single sample in a study of shared clonotypes between healthy human individuals. Some clones are missing from TCRdb's copy, which holds only in-frame ones; the method was immunoSEQ multiplex PCR. The repertoire consists of about 1.1 million clones, with approximately 77% occurring once and the leading ten covering roughly 0.82%. The sample taken for sequencing was memory CD4+ T cells from PBMCs. The receptor set was obtained from a man aged 18 to 29 in good health. Some clones in this sample may be carry-over from other donors' samples. CDR3s include the opening cysteine and the closing phenylalanine or tryptophan. Fields, in order: V gene, J gene, clone size, D gene, CDR3 protein, CDR3 DNA. D genes are given only for firm matches. Rows may omit the clone size; those that give it use once, few, many or a size class.

v_gene: TRBV21-1; j_gene: TRBJ2-1; abundance: -; d_gene: -; CDR3aa: CASSKAGSNEQFF; CDR3nt: TGTGCCAGCAGCAAGGCGGGGAGTAATGAGCAGTTCTTC
v_gene: TRBV7-2; j_gene: TRBJ2-3; abundance: few; d_gene: -; CDR3aa: CASSFSGTDTQYF; CDR3nt: TGTGCCAGCAGCTTCTCAGGGACAGATACGCAGTATTTT
v_gene: TRBV5-1; j_gene: TRBJ2-3; abundance: -; d_gene: TRBD2; CDR3aa: CASSRQAGGLTDTQYF; CDR3nt: TGCGCCAGCAGCCGCCAAGCGGGAGGGCTCACAGATACGCAGTATTTT
v_gene: TRBV28; j_gene: TRBJ1-2; abundance: many; d_gene: -; CDR3aa: CASSLTNYGYTF; CDR3nt: TGTGCCAGCAGTTTGACAAACTATGGCTACACCTTC
v_gene: TRBV5-1; j_gene: TRBJ2-1; abundance: -; d_gene: -; CDR3aa: CASSRTQSSYNEQFF; CDR3nt: TGCGCCAGCAGCCGGACCCAGAGCTCCTACAATGAGCAGTTCTTC
v_gene: TRBV29-1; j_gene: TRBJ2-7; abundance: -; d_gene: -; CDR3aa: CSVMMNYEQYF; CDR3nt: TGCAGCGTTATGATGAACTACGAGCAGTACTTC
v_gene: TRBV20-1; j_gene: TRBJ1-2; abundance: -; d_gene: -; CDR3aa: CSALYGYTF; CDR3nt: TGCAGTGCCCTCTATGGCTACACCTTC
v_gene: TRBV6-5; j_gene: TRBJ2-7; abundance: -; d_gene: -; CDR3aa: CASSYTLGRGYEQYF; CDR3nt: TGTGCCAGCAGTTACACTCTCGGCAGGGGCTACGAGCAGTACTTC
v_gene: TRBV30; j_gene: TRBJ1-5; abundance: many; d_gene: TRBD1; CDR3aa: CAWSVNRGYQPQHF; CDR3nt: TGTGCCTGGAGTGTCAACAGGGGCTACCAGCCCCAGCATTTT
v_gene: TRBV5-1; j_gene: TRBJ2-3; abundance: once; d_gene: -; CDR3aa: CASSFDFTDTQYF; CDR3nt: TGCGCCAGCAGCTTTGATTTCACAGATACGCAGTATTTT
v_gene: TRBV6-1; j_gene: TRBJ1-5; abundance: -; d_gene: -; CDR3aa: CASSRSDSYNQPQHF; CDR3nt: TGTGCCAGCAGTCGCTCGGACAGTTACAATCAGCCCCAGCATTTT
v_gene: TRBV5-6; j_gene: TRBJ2-6; abundance: -; d_gene: -; CDR3aa: CASSPASGANVLTF; CDR3nt: TGTGCCAGCAGCCCGGCCTCTGGGGCCAACGTCCTGACTTTC
v_gene: TRBV27; j_gene: TRBJ2-1; abundance: -; d_gene: TRBD2; CDR3aa: CASRKGGRAYNEQFF; CDR3nt: TGTGCCAGCAGAAAGGGCGGGAGGGCCTACAATGAGCAGTTCTTC
v_gene: TRBV2; j_gene: TRBJ1-1; abundance: few; d_gene: TRBD1; CDR3aa: CARRQGNTEAFF; CDR3nt: TGTGCCAGAAGACAGGGAAACACTGAAGCTTTCTTT
v_gene: TRBV7-2; j_gene: TRBJ2-3; abundance: -; d_gene: -; CDR3aa: CASSFRSSDTQYF; CDR3nt: TGTGCCAGCAGCTTCCGCTCCTCAGATACGCAATATTTT
v_gene: TRBV11-2; j_gene: TRBJ1-4; abundance: -; d_gene: -; CDR3aa: CASTPGGGEKLFF; CDR3nt: TGTGCCAGCACCCCGGGAGGGGGAGAAAAACTGTTTTTT
v_gene: TRBV10-3; j_gene: TRBJ1-2; abundance: -; d_gene: -; CDR3aa: CATSEDYGYTF; CDR3nt: TGTGCCACCTCCGAAGACTATGGCTACACCTTC
v_gene: TRBV2; j_gene: TRBJ1-5; abundance: -; d_gene: -; CDR3aa: CASSEGRINQPQHF; CDR3nt: TGTGCCAGCAGTGAAGGGAGGATTAATCAGCCCCAGCATTTT
v_gene: TRBV28; j_gene: TRBJ2-7; abundance: -; d_gene: TRBD1; CDR3aa: CASDGGQGEVEQYF; CDR3nt: TGTGCCAGCGACGGAGGACAGGGTGAAGTCGAGCAGTACTTC
v_gene: TRBV7-2; j_gene: TRBJ1-3; abundance: few; d_gene: TRBD1; CDR3aa: CASSSRTGAGNTIYF; CDR3nt: TGTGCCAGCAGCTCTCGGACAGGGGCTGGAAACACCATATATTTT
v_gene: TRBV10-3; j_gene: TRBJ2-1; abundance: -; d_gene: TRBD2; CDR3aa: CAISRSSGLVGEQFF; CDR3nt: TGTGCCATCAGCCGGAGCTCTGGACTAGTTGGTGAGCAGTTCTTC
v_gene: TRBV5-1; j_gene: TRBJ2-1; abundance: -; d_gene: -; CDR3aa: CASSLGRSNEQFF; CDR3nt: TGCGCCAGCAGCTTGGGGCGGAGCAATGAGCAGTTCTTC
v_gene: TRBV7-9; j_gene: TRBJ1-2; abundance: few; d_gene: TRBD1; CDR3aa: CASSSGTGGYTF; CDR3nt: TGTGCCAGCAGCTCCGGGACAGGCGGCTACACCTTC
v_gene: TRBV5-1; j_gene: TRBJ1-5; abundance: -; d_gene: TRBD1; CDR3aa: CASSLGTGNQPQHF; CDR3nt: TGCGCCAGCAGCCTGGGGACAGGCAATCAGCCCCAGCATTTT
v_gene: TRBV7-9; j_gene: TRBJ2-5; abundance: -; d_gene: -; CDR3aa: CASSLGVQETQYF; CDR3nt: TGTGCCAGCAGCTTAGGGGTCCAAGAGACCCAGTACTTC
v_gene: TRBV4-3; j_gene: TRBJ1-2; abundance: -; d_gene: TRBD1; CDR3aa: CASSFGQGYGYTF; CDR3nt: TGCGCCAGCAGCTTTGGACAGGGCTATGGCTACACCTTC
v_gene: TRBV7-2; j_gene: TRBJ2-7; abundance: -; d_gene: TRBD1; CDR3aa: CASLNWGQGVYEQYF; CDR3nt: TGTGCCAGCCTCAACTGGGGACAGGGGGTTTACGAGCAGTACTTC
v_gene: TRBV5-1; j_gene: TRBJ2-5; abundance: -; d_gene: -; CDR3aa: CASSTSQGLTKGETQYF; CDR3nt: TGCGCCAGCAGCACTTCCCAGGGACTTACGAAGGGGGAGACCCAGTACTTC
v_gene: TRBV7-3; j_gene: TRBJ1-4; abundance: -; d_gene: -; CDR3aa: CASSLGLLNEKLFF; CDR3nt: TGTGCCAGCAGCTTAGGGCTCCTTAATGAAAAACTGTTTTTT
v_gene: TRBV14; j_gene: TRBJ2-1; abundance: once; d_gene: TRBD1; CDR3aa: CASSQFRGTGTGLYNEQFF; CDR3nt: TGTGCCAGCAGCCAATTCCGGGGCACCGGGACAGGGCTGTACAATGAGCAGTTCTTC
v_gene: TRBV5-1; j_gene: TRBJ1-1; abundance: -; d_gene: -; CDR3aa: CASTLGGGRVNTEAFF; CDR3nt: TGCGCCAGCACCCTTGGTGGGGGGCGGGTGAACACTGAAGCTTTCTTT
v_gene: TRBV28; j_gene: TRBJ1-2; abundance: -; d_gene: TRBD1; CDR3aa: CASSAGTGDSNYGYTF; CDR3nt: TGTGCCAGCAGTGCCGGGACAGGGGATTCTAACTATGGCTACACCTTC
v_gene: TRBV21-1; j_gene: TRBJ2-7; abundance: -; d_gene: -; CDR3aa: CASSIRGGFSYEQYF; CDR3nt: TGTGCCAGCAGCATTCGAGGGGGCTTTTCCTACGAGCAGTACTTC
v_gene: TRBV11-2; j_gene: TRBJ2-3; abundance: -; d_gene: -; CDR3aa: CASSANGGTQYF; CDR3nt: TGTGCCAGCAGCGCTAATGGGGGTACGCAGTATTTT
v_gene: TRBV19; j_gene: TRBJ1-2; abundance: once; d_gene: TRBD1; CDR3aa: CASRMLGTGSNYGYTF; CDR3nt: TGTGCCAGTAGAATGCTAGGGACAGGGAGCAACTATGGCTACACCTTC
v_gene: TRBV21-1; j_gene: TRBJ2-7; abundance: -; d_gene: -; CDR3aa: CASKGGVPGLNYEQYF; CDR3nt: TGTGCCAGCAAAGGCGGGGTTCCGGGACTCAATTACGAGCAGTACTTC
v_gene: TRBV20-1; j_gene: TRBJ2-5; abundance: -; d_gene: -; CDR3aa: CSVRPGETQYF; CDR3nt: TGCAGTGTTCGCCCTGGAGAGACCCAGTACTTC
v_gene: TRBV14; j_gene: TRBJ2-7; abundance: -; d_gene: TRBD2; CDR3aa: CASSRDYSSYEQYF; CDR3nt: TGTGCCAGCAGCCGGGACTATAGCTCCTACGAGCAGTACTTC
v_gene: TRBV2; j_gene: TRBJ1-5; abundance: -; d_gene: TRBD1; CDR3aa: CASNGQTGGLPQHF; CDR3nt: TGTGCCAGCAATGGACAGACAGGGGGCCTGCCCCAGCATTTT
v_gene: TRBV28; j_gene: TRBJ1-1; abundance: once; d_gene: -; CDR3aa: CASSLPGGRYMNTEAFF; CDR3nt: TGTGCCAGCAGTTTACCCGGGGGGAGGTATATGAACACTGAAGCTTTCTTT
v_gene: TRBV7-3; j_gene: TRBJ2-3; abundance: -; d_gene: -; CDR3aa: CASSLGASVSTDTQYF; CDR3nt: TGTGCCAGCAGCTTGGGCGCTAGCGTTAGCACAGATACGCAGTATTTT
v_gene: TRBV6-6; j_gene: TRBJ2-2; abundance: -; d_gene: -; CDR3aa: CASSRNLGGTGELFF; CDR3nt: TGTGCCAGCAGCCGCAACCTTGGAGGGACCGGGGAGCTGTTTTTT
v_gene: TRBV30; j_gene: TRBJ2-7; abundance: -; d_gene: TRBD2; CDR3aa: CAWSVGLAGSSAYEQYF; CDR3nt: TGTGCCTGGAGTGTGGGACTAGCGGGAAGTTCGGCCTACGAGCAGTACTTC
v_gene: TRBV6-6; j_gene: TRBJ2-7; abundance: -; d_gene: -; CDR3aa: CASSYGGALSYEQYF; CDR3nt: TGTGCCAGCAGTTACGGGGGGGCCCTCTCCTACGAGCAGTACTTC
v_gene: TRBV4-2; j_gene: TRBJ1-1; abundance: -; d_gene: TRBD1; CDR3aa: CASSQGTGGGYEAFF; CDR3nt: TGTGCCAGCAGCCAAGGGACAGGGGGTGGGTATGAAGCTTTCTTT
v_gene: TRBV5-1; j_gene: TRBJ2-1; abundance: -; d_gene: -; CDR3aa: CASSFVKALLGYNEQFF; CDR3nt: TGCGCCAGCAGCTTCGTGAAGGCCTTACTAGGTTACAATGAGCAGTTCTTC
v_gene: TRBV5-5; j_gene: TRBJ1-3; abundance: once; d_gene: -; CDR3aa: CASSFRTSGNTIYF; CDR3nt: TGTGCCAGCAGCTTTAGGACATCTGGAAACACCATATATTTT
v_gene: TRBV28; j_gene: TRBJ1-5; abundance: -; d_gene: -; CDR3aa: CASSQPGPRGKAQHF; CDR3nt: TGTGCCAGCAGCCAGCCGGGACCGAGGGGTAAGGCCCAGCATTTT
v_gene: TRBV11-2; j_gene: TRBJ1-2; abundance: -; d_gene: -; CDR3aa: CASSSADRDGYTF; CDR3nt: TGTGCCAGCAGCTCCGCGGACCGGGATGGCTACACCTTC
v_gene: TRBV4-3; j_gene: TRBJ2-2; abundance: -; d_gene: -; CDR3aa: CASSPLSGTNTGELFF; CDR3nt: TGCGCCAGCAGCCCCTTATCGGGAACGAACACCGGGGAGCTGTTTTTT
v_gene: TRBV28; j_gene: TRBJ2-6; abundance: -; d_gene: TRBD1; CDR3aa: CASSSTGVSGANVLTF; CDR3nt: TGTGCCAGCAGTTCAACAGGGGTATCTGGGGCCAACGTCCTGACTTTC
v_gene: TRBV18; j_gene: TRBJ1-1; abundance: -; d_gene: -; CDR3aa: CASYGGGNTEAFF; CDR3nt: TGTGCCAGCTACGGGGGGGGAAACACTGAAGCTTTCTTT
v_gene: TRBV7-2; j_gene: TRBJ2-5; abundance: few; d_gene: -; CDR3aa: CASSLVGSETQYF; CDR3nt: TGTGCCAGCAGCTTAGTTGGTTCGGAGACCCAGTACTTC
v_gene: TRBV7-2; j_gene: TRBJ1-1; abundance: -; d_gene: -; CDR3aa: CASSVTAEAFF; CDR3nt: TGTGCCAGCAGCGTAACAGCGGAAGCTTTCTTT
v_gene: TRBV28; j_gene: TRBJ1-1; abundance: -; d_gene: -; CDR3aa: CASSTAGASYTEAFF; CDR3nt: TGTGCCAGCAGCACGGCCGGCGCCTCTTACACTGAAGCTTTCTTT
v_gene: TRBV6-5; j_gene: TRBJ2-2; abundance: -; d_gene: TRBD1; CDR3aa: CASRRPGQVTGELFF; CDR3nt: TGTGCCAGCAGGCGCCCGGGACAGGTCACCGGGGAGCTGTTTTTT
v_gene: TRBV5-4; j_gene: TRBJ2-1; abundance: -; d_gene: TRBD2; CDR3aa: CASSLSGRGHEQFF; CDR3nt: TGTGCCAGCAGCCTCAGCGGGAGGGGCCATGAGCAGTTCTTC